The 6 T cell receptor beta chains given below trace back to one sample, sequenced in a study of T cell changes during pregnancy in multiple sclerosis. TCRdb's table, derived via immunoSEQ multiplex PCR, lists solely in-frame clones and lacks some. The repertoire holds some 23,000 clones, about 89% seen once, with about 13% in the top ten. The source was CD8+ T cells from peripheral blood mononuclear cells, collected in the first trimester of pregnancy. The receptor set was obtained from a female donor in good health, enrolled as a control in a pregnancy study.

The V call is TRBV5-1, the J call TRBJ1-3, with a tentative D call TRBD1 (5 bases). Looked up from germline, CDR1 is SGHRS and CDR2 is YFSETQ. This CDR3 has 13 amino acids. V was pared by 4 bases and J by 2 bases, with 7 bases between. The CDR3: CASSPGAGNTIYF. The CDR3 DNA follows: TGCGCCAGCAGCCCGGGGGCTGGAAACACCATATATTTT. Combining the CDR3 with reference TRBV5-1 and TRBJ1-3 gives the whole variable domain KAGVTQTPRYLIKTRGQQVTLSCSPISGHRSVSWYQQTPGQGLQFLFEYFSETQRNKGNFPGRFSGRQFSNSRSEMNVSTLELGDSALYLCASSPGAGNTIYFGEGSWLTVV.

The rearrangement uses TRBV5-1 and TRBJ2-7; tentative D call: TRBD1 (6 bases). Trimming removed 4 bases from V and 4 bases from J, with 15 bases in between. Germline V lookup: CDR1 SGHRS, CDR2 YFSETQ. The CDR3 has 14 amino acids. CDR3 amino acids: CASSEDSAGYEQYF. CDR3 in DNA: TGCGCCAGCAGCGAGGACAGTGCCGGGTACGAGCAGTACTTC.

The gene calls are TRBV19 and TRBJ1-5, with D possibly TRBD1 on 5 matching bases. Germline V gives CDR1 LNHDA, CDR2 SQIVND (reference sequence). V was pared by 7 bases and J by 8 bases, with 18 bases between. There are 14 residues in the CDR3. This CDR3 is CASTSLGGGEPQHF. The CDR3 bases are TGTGCCAGTACCAGCTTGGGGGGGGGAGAGCCCCAGCATTTT. The whole variable domain, filled in from reference TRBV19 and TRBJ1-5, reads DGGITQSPKYLFRKEGQNVTLSCEQNLNHDAMYWYRQDPGQGLRLIYYSQIVNDFQKGDIAEGYSVSREKKESFPLTVTSAQKNPTAFYLCASTSLGGGEPQHFGDGTRLSIL.

This chain joins TRBV9 and TRBJ2-3; D is possibly TRBD2 (5 bases). Germline CDR1 and CDR2: SGDLS and YYNGEE. The CDR3 is 15 amino acids. V lost 2 bases, J lost 4 bases, and 14 bases lay in between. The CDR3 here is CASSVISGSADTQYF. CDR3 in DNA: TGTGCCAGCAGCGTCATCAGCGGTTCGGCAGATACGCAGTATTTT.

CDR3 amino acids: CASSPWDKNYEQYF. The DNA of the CDR3 is TGTGCCAGCTCACCCTGGGACAAAAACTACGAGCAGTACTTC. The rearrangement links TRBV18 to TRBJ2-7; D is perhaps TRBD1 (6 bases). Deletions cut 3 bases from V and 3 bases from J, with 12 bases between. CDR3 length: 14 residues. Germline V lookup: CDR1 KGHSH, CDR2 LQKENI.

CDR3 sequence reads: CASSLAISGATGELFF. DNA of the CDR3: TGTGCCAGCAGCTTAGCGATTAGCGGGGCAACCGGGGAGCTGTTTTTT. This sequence joins TRBV7-9 and TRBJ2-2, with 8 positions matching TRBD2. The V gene end was trimmed by 0 bases and the J gene end by 5 bases; junction bases not matched to a gene: 5. This CDR3 contains 16 residues. The V gene's germline CDR1 is SEHNR and CDR2 FQNEAQ (reference sequence). The variable domain in full, with the rest retrieved from reference TRBV7-9 and TRBJ2-2, is DTGVSQNPRHKITKRGQNVTFRCDPISEHNRLYWYRQTLGQGPEFLTYFQNEAQLEKSRLLSDRFSAERPKGSFSTLEIQRTEQGDSAMYLCASSLAISGATGELFFGEGSRLTVL.